This TCR beta chain was profiled in a study of cytomegalovirus exposure and HLA in healthy donors. Germline-derived CDR1 and CDR2 are ENHRY and SYGVKD. The CDR3 loop spans 14 amino acids. The J segment lost 7 bases and the V segment lost 2 bases, leaving 4 bases of the junction unmatched. Study-wide results and caveats: Most TCR sequences proved rare, with some public TCRs found in many donors. A previous analysis found most TCR beta V segments productive roughly 90% or roughly 30% of the time.

A multiplex PCR was run with 60 Vbeta primers and 13 Jbeta primers. Some clones are missing from TCRdb's copy, which holds only in-frame ones; the method was immunoSEQ multiplex PCR. The sample lists around 130,000 clones, roughly 85% occurring once. As to this clone: Its target is not known.

The sequenced sample was PBMCs. The V gene is TRBV10-3, the J gene TRBJ1-5, with TRBD1 matching 8 bases. The receptor comes from a boy aged 10-17 years in good health and CMV-seronegative. In nucleotides, the CDR3 is TGTGCCATCAGTGAGGGACAGGGTCGCCAGCCCCAGCATTTT. Protein product: CAISEGQGRQPQHF.